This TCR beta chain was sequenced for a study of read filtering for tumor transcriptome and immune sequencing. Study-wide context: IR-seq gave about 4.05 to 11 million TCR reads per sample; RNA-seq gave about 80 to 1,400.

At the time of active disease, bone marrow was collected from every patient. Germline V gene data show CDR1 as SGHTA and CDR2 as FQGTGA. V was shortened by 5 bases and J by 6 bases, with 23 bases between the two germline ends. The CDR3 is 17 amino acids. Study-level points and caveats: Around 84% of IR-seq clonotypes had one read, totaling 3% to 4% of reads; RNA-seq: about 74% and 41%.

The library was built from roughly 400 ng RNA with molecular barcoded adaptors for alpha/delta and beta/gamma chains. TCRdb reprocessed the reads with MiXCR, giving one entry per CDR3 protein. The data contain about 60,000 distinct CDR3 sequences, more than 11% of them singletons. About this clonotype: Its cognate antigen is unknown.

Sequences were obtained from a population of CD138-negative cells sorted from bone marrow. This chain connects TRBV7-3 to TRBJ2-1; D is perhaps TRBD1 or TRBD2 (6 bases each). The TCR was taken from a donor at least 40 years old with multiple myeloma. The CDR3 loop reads CASSPVGGQSGGNEQFF. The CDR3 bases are TGTGCCAGCAGCCCCGTAGGGGGGCAGTCCGGGGGCAATGAGCAGTTCTTC.